Given below is one TCR beta chain in context. Its antigen remains unknown. MiXCR, run by TCRdb on the 5' RACE reads, gives a single entry per CDR3 protein. The sample gives fewer than 55,000 distinct CDR3 sequences, around a tenth of which show up once; 4.2% is in the top ten. This entry comes from a study of early T cells in non-severe SARS-CoV-2 infection. Study background: From unsorted whole blood, bulk RNA was sequenced, and the chains remained unpaired. Findings and caveats of the study: A preference for anti-spike CD8 responses marked VDJdb matching, which missed private and CD4 specificities.

V dropped 6 bases and J dropped 3 bases, with 6 bases sitting between them. Germline assignment: CDR1 MDHEN and CDR2 SYDVKM. The CDR3 loop spans 12 amino acids. The rearrangement links TRBV28 to TRBJ1-5; D gene unclear. Sample: whole blood. The clonotype originates from an adult who was a healthcare worker with PCR-confirmed SARS-CoV-2 infection or an uninfected control (not recorded which). The CDR3 sequence: CASRSTNQPQHF. The CDR3 DNA is TGTGCCAGCAGATCGACCAATCAGCCCCAGCATTTT.